A single sample is the source of the 13 T cell receptor beta chains below, sequenced in a study of blood T cell repertoires in COVID-19. Assay: immunoSEQ multiplex PCR; the TCRdb copy retains only in-frame clones and omits some. The repertoire holds fewer than 700,000 clones, with 85% to 90% as singletons. Material for sequencing was peripheral blood. The receptors shown here come from a woman in her 50s with COVID-19, enrolled during active disease.

A single count supports this clone. The chain couples TRBV9 to TRBJ2-7; a possible D gene is TRBD1 (6 bases). CDR1 is SGDLS and CDR2 is YYNGEE in the germline V gene. The CDR3 is 15 amino acids. V was shortened by 4 bases and J by 0 bases, with 14 bases between the two germline ends. In nucleotides, the CDR3 is TGTGCCAGCAGCCCAAGGGGGTCCCGCTCCTACGAGCAGTACTTC. Encoded protein: CASSPRGSRSYEQYF.

V gene TRBV2 combines with J gene TRBJ1-5; D perhaps matches TRBD1 (6 bases). Germline CDR1 is SNHLY and CDR2 is FYNNEI. Trimming pared 6 bases from V and 4 bases from J, leaving 16 bases between. The CDR3 extends over 15 amino acids. For the CDR3, the DNA is TGTGCCAGCAGGAAGAACAGGGAGGGGAATCAGCCCCAGCATTTT. The encoded protein is CASRKNREGNQPQHF.

The rearrangement joins TRBV2 to TRBJ2-4, with TRBD1 as a possible D gene (5 bases). CDR3 length: 14 amino acids. V lost 8 bases and J lost 0, with 11 bases in between. CDR1 is SNHLY, CDR2 FYNNEI, per germline. The CDR3 region has the DNA TGTGCCAGCGGGGCAGTGTTAGCCAAAAACATTCAGTACTTC. The encoded protein is CASGAVLAKNIQYF.

This clone was seen only a few times. This chain links TRBV5-5 with TRBJ2-3, with D maybe TRBD2 (5 bases). The germline V gene encodes CDR1 SGHKS and CDR2 YYEKEE (reference sequence). The V gene lost 2 bases and the J gene lost 2 bases, with 9 bases spanning the gap. The CDR3 has 14 amino acids. As DNA, the CDR3 is TGTGCCAGCAGCTTTGCGGGTATCACAGATACGCAGTATTTT. This translates into CASSFAGITDTQYF. Together with reference TRBV5-5 and TRBJ2-3, the CDR3 gives the full variable domain: DAGVTQSPTHLIKTRGQQVTLRCSPISGHKSVSWYQQVLGQGPQFIFQYYEKEERGRGNFPDRFSARQFPNYSSELNVNALLLGDSALYLCASSFAGITDTQYFGPGTRLTVL.

This chain joins TRBV12-5 and TRBJ2-1; 13 positions match TRBD2. V shed 0 bases and J 5 bases; nucleotides not matched to a gene: 13. The CDR3 totals 20 residues. Looked up from germline, CDR1 is LGHNT and CDR2 is FRNRAP. CDR3 sequence: CASGLVLAGGPVAGNNEQFF. Written as DNA, the CDR3 is TGTGCTAGTGGTTTGGTACTAGCGGGGGGGCCTGTGGCGGGTAACAATGAGCAGTTCTTC.

J is TRBJ1-2 and V is TRBV7-2; TRBD1 might be the D (5 bases). Germline CDR1 is SGHTA and CDR2 is FQGNSA. The CDR3 extends over 14 amino acids. V was shortened by 1 base and J by 4 bases, with 10 bases between the two germline ends. The CDR3 protein is CASSLGGSSYGYTF. Written as DNA, the CDR3 is TGTGCCAGCAGCTTAGGGGGCAGTAGCTATGGCTACACCTTC. The full variable domain, completed using reference TRBV7-2 and TRBJ1-2, is GAGVSQSPSNKVTEKGKDVELRCDPISGHTALYWYRQSLGQGLEFLIYFQGNSAPDKSGLPSDRFSAERTGGSVSTLTIQRTQQEDSAVYLCASSLGGSSYGYTFGSGTRLTVV.

V usage is TRBV7-9 and J usage is TRBJ2-3; 7 nucleotides align to TRBD2. Germline V gene data show CDR1 as SEHNR and CDR2 as FQNEAQ (reference sequence). The CDR3 is made up of 16 amino acids. V lost 3 bases, J lost 2 bases, and 8 bases stayed unmatched. The CDR3 coding sequence is TGTGCCAGCAGCTTCCTGGGGCGGGGGTTCACAGATACGCAGTATTTT. It encodes CASSFLGRGFTDTQYF.

The chain links TRBV6-5 to TRBJ2-1, with 7 positions matching TRBD1. CDR3 length equals 14 residues. With 5 bases clipped from V and 8 bases from J, the junction kept 9 bases outside the gene matches. Germline V gene data show CDR1 as MNHEY and CDR2 as SVGAGI. The CDR3: CASSRDREGDEQFF. Written as DNA, the CDR3 is TGTGCCAGCAGTCGGGACAGAGAAGGGGATGAGCAGTTCTTC.

This clone was observed a few times. This sequence joins TRBV30 and TRBJ2-7; no firm D call. The CDR3 has 10 amino acids. CDR1 and CDR2 from the germline V gene are GTSNPN and SVGIG (reference sequence). Trimming shortened V by 7 bases and J by 3 bases, and 7 bases separated the two germline ends. The CDR3 DNA reads as TGTGCCTCCCCCGGCTACGAGCAGTACTTC. It codes for CASPGYEQYF.

The CDR3 protein is CASSLELAGGETQYF. The CDR3 region has the DNA TGTGCCAGCAGCCTCGAACTAGCGGGGGGCGAGACCCAGTACTTC. The chain employs TRBV7-9 and TRBJ2-5; the match to TRBD2 covers 12 bases. The CDR3 contains 15 residues. The germline CDR1 and CDR2 sequences are SEHNR and FQNEAQ (reference sequence). V shed 5 bases, J shed 5 bases, and the junction held 6 bases outside the gene matches.

The chain recombines TRBV10-2 with TRBJ2-7; TRBD1 might be the D (6 bases). In germline, CDR1 is WSHSY, CDR2 SAAADI. V dropped 0 bases and J dropped 5 bases, with 11 bases sitting between them. This CDR3 contains 14 residues. Here the CDR3 DNA reads TGCGCCAGCAGTGAGTCAGGGGGTAGTCACGAGCAGTACTTC. It specifies CASSESGGSHEQYF.

In nucleotides, the CDR3 is TGCGCCAGCAGCCAAGGACAGGGCCCCTATAATTCACCCCTCCACTTT. Protein product: CASSQGQGPYNSPLHF. This chain joins TRBV4-1 and TRBJ1-6; 7 bases map to TRBD1. Germline trimming cut 1 base from V and 2 bases from J; bases unmatched to any gene: 2. This CDR3 is 16 amino acids long. Germline V lookup: CDR1 MGHRA, CDR2 YSYEKL.

This chain links TRBV3-1 (or the pseudogene TRBV3-2) with TRBJ2-7; 16 bases are shared with TRBD2. V was pared by 6 bases and J by 3 bases, with 17 bases of the junction left unmatched. Per the germline V gene, CDR1 is LGHDT and CDR2 is YNNKEL (reference sequence). This CDR3 is built from 20 residues. The DNA for the CDR3 is TGTGCCAGCAGTGGCGGGAACATCCCGGGACTAGCGGGGGGGCTCTACGAGCAGTACTTC. It encodes CASSGGNIPGLAGGLYEQYF.